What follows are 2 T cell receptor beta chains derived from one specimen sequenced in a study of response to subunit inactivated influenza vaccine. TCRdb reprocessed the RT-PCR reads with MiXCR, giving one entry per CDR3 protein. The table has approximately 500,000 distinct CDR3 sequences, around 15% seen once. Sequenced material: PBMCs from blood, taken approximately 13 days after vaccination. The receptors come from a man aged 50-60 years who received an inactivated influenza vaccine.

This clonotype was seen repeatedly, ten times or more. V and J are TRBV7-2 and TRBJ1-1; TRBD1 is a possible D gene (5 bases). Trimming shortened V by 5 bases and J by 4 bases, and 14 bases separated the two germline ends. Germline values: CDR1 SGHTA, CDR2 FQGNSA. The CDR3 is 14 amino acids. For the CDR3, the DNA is TGTGCCAGCAGCAGCGGGGGGTGGAGCACTGAAGCTTTCTTT. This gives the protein CASSSGGWSTEAFF.

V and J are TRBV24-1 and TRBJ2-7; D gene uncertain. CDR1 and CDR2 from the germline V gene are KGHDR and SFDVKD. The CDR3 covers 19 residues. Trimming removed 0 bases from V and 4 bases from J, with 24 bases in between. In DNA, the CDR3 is TGTGCCACCAGTGATTTGTGGGAACAGAGACCTTACCGCCGTTACGAGCAGTACTTC. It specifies CATSDLWEQRPYRRYEQYF.